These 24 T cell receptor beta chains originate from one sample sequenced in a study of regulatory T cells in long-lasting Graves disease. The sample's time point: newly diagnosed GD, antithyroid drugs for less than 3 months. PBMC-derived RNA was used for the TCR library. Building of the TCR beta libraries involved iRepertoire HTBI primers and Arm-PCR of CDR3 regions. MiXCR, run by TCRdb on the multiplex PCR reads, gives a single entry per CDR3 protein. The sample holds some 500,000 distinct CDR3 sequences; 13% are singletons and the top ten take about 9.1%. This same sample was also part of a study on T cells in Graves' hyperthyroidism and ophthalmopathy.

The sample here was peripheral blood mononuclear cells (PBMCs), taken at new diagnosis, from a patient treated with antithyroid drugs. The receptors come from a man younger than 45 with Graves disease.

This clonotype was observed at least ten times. The CDR3 protein is CSAVLGSGEQFF. The CDR3 DNA follows: TGCAGTGCGGTCCTAGGGTCGGGGGAGCAGTTCTTC. The chain carries TRBV20-1 and TRBJ2-1; tentative D call: TRBD2 (5 bases). The V gene's germline CDR1 is DFQATT and CDR2 SNEGSKA (reference sequence). CDR3 length: 12 amino acids. V lost 6 bases and J lost 10, with 16 bases in between.

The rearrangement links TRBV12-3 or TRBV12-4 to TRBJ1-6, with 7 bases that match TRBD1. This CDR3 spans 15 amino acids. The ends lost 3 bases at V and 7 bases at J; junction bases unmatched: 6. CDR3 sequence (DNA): TGTGCCAGCAGTTTCTCGACAGGGCGGAATTCACCCCTCCACTTT. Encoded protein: CASSFSTGRNSPLHF.

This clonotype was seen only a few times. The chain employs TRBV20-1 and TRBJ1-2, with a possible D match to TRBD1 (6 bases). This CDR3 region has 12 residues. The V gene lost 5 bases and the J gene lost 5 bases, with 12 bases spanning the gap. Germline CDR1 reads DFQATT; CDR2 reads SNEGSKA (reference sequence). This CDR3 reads CSAGGQSYGYTF. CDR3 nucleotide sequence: TGCAGTGCTGGAGGACAGTCGTATGGCTACACCTTC.

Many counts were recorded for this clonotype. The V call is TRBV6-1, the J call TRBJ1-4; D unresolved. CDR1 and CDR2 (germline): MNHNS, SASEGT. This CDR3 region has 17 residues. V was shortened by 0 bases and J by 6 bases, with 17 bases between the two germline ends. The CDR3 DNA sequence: TGTGCCAGCAGTGAAGCGCCGGTATTTGGGCTTCATGAAAAACTGTTTTTT. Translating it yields CASSEAPVFGLHEKLFF.

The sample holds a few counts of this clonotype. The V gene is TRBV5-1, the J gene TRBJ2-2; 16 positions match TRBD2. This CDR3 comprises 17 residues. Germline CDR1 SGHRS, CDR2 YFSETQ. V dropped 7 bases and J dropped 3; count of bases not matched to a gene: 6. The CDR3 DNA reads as TGCGCCAGCTCCGGGACTAGCGGGAGGGCGTACACCGGGGAGCTGTTTTTT. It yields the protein CASSGTSGRAYTGELFF.

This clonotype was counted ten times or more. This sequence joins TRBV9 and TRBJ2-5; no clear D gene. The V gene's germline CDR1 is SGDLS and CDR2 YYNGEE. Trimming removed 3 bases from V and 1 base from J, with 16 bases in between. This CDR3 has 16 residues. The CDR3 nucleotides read TGTGCCAGCAGCGCGTCGGGTCAGACCTTCCAAGAGACCCAGTACTTC. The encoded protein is CASSASGQTFQETQYF.

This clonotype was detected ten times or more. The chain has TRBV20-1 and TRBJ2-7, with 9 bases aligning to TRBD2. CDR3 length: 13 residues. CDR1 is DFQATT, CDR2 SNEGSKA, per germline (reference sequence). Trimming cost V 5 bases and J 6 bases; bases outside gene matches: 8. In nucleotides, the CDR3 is TGCAGTGCTGTAGCGGGAGAAGTTATCGAGCAGTACTTC. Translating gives CSAVAGEVIEQYF.

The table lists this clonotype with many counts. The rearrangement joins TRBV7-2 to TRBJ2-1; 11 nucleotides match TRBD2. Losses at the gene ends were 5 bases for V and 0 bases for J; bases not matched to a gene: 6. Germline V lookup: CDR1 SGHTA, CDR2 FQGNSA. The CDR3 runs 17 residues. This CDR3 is CASSLYTSGSSYNEQFF. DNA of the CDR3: TGTGCCAGCAGCCTCTATACTAGCGGGAGCTCCTACAATGAGCAGTTCTTC.

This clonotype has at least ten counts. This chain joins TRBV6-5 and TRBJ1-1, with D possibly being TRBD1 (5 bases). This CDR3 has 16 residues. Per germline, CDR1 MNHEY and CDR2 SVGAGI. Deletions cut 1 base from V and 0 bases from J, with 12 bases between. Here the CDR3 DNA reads TGTGCCAGCAGTTACTTACCTTCAGGGATGAACACTGAAGCTTTCTTT. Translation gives CASSYLPSGMNTEAFF.

The CDR3 is CASSLHKVWDEQFF. The CDR3 DNA reads as TGTGCCAGCAGCTTACACAAGGTATGGGATGAGCAGTTCTTC. This chain links TRBV11-2 with TRBJ2-1; D ambiguous. CDR1 SGHAT and CDR2 FQNNGV come from the germline V gene. Trimming took off 2 bases at V and 8 bases at J, with 13 bases between the two ends. This CDR3 spans 14 amino acids.

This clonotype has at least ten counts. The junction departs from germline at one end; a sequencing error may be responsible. CDR3 sequence: CASSLGLISKDTQYF. CDR3 bases: TGTGCCAGCAGCCTCGGACTAATAAGCAAAGATACGCAGTATTTT. V usage is TRBV7-8 and J usage is TRBJ2-3; D may be TRBD2 (6 bases). CDR3 size: 15 residues. CDR1 and CDR2 (germline): SGHVS, FQNEAQ.

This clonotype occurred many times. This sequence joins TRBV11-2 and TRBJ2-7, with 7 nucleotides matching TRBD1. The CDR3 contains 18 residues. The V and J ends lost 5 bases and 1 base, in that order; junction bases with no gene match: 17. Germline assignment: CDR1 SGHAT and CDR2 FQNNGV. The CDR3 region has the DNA TGTGCCAGCAGCCCTACTCATCCGTTCCAGGGGGAGTCCTACGAGCAGTACTTC. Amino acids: CASSPTHPFQGESYEQYF.

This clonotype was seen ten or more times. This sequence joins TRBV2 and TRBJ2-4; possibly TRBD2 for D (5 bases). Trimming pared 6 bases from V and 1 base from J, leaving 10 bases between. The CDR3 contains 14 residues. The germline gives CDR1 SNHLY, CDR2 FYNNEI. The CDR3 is CASRGSLAKNIQYF. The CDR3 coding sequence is TGTGCCAGCAGGGGGAGTCTTGCCAAAAACATTCAGTACTTC.

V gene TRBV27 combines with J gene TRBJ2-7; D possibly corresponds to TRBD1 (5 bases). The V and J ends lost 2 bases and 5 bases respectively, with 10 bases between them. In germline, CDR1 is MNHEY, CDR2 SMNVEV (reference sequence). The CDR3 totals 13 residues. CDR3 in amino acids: CASSLLREDEQYF. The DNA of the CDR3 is TGTGCCAGCAGTTTACTCAGGGAAGACGAGCAGTACTTC.

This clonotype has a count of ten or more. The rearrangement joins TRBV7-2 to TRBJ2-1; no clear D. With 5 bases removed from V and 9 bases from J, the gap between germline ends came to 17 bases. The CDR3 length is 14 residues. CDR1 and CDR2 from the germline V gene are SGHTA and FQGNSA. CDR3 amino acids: CASSRDALVGEQFF. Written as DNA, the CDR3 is TGTGCCAGCAGCCGTGACGCTCTTGTGGGTGAGCAGTTCTTC.

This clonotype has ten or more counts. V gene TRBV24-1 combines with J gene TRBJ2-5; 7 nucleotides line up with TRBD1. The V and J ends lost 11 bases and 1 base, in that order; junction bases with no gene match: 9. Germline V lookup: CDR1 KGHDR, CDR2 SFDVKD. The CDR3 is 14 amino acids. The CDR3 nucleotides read TGTGCCATCTCCCAGACAGGGCCCCAAGAGACCCAGTACTTC. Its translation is CAISQTGPQETQYF.

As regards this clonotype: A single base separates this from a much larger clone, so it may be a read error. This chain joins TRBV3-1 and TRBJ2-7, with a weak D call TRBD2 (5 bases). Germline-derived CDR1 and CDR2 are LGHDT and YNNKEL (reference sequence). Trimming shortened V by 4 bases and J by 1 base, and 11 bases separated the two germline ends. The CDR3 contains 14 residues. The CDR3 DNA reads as TGTGCCAGCAGCCGAGCGGCAGCATCCTACGAGCAGTACTTC. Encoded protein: CASSRAAASYEQYF.

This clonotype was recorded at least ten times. CDR3 bases: TGTGCCAGCATGGCGCAGGGTAATTCACCCCTCCACTTT. Protein product: CASMAQGNSPLHF. This chain links TRBV27 with TRBJ1-6; D may be TRBD1 (5 bases). V gave up 7 bases and J gave up 6 bases, with 10 bases separating them. The CDR3 loop spans 13 amino acids. The V gene's germline CDR1 is MNHEY and CDR2 SMNVEV (reference sequence).

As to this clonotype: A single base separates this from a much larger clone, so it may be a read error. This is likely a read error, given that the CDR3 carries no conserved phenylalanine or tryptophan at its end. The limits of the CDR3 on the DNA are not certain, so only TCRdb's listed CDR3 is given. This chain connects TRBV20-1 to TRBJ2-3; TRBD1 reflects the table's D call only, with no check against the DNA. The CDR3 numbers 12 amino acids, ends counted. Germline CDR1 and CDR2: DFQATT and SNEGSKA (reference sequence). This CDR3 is CSASPGTYEQYL.

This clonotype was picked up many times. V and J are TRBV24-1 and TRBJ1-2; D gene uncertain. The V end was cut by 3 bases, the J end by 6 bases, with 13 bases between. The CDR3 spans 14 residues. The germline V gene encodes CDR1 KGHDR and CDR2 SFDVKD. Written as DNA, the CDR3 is TGTGCCACCAGTGATGAAAGAGGGTGGAATGGCTACACCTTC. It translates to CATSDERGWNGYTF.

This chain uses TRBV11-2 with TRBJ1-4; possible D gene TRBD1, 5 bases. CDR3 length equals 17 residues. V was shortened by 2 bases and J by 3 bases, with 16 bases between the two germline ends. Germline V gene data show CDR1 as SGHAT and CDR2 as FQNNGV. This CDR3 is CASSLWSLGAANEKLFF. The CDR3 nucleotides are TGTGCCAGCAGCTTATGGTCCCTAGGGGCTGCTAATGAAAAACTGTTTTTT.

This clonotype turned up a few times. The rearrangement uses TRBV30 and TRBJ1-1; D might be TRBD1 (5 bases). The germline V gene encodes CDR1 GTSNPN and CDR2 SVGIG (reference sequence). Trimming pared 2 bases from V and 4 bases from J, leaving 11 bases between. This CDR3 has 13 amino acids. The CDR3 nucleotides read TGTGCCTGGAGTCCCTCGGGGGGCACTGAAGCTTTCTTT. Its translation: CAWSPSGGTEAFF.

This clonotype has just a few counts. CDR3 in amino acids: CASSFEGVYNEQFF. In nucleotides, the CDR3 is TGCGCCAGTTCGTTCGAGGGAGTTTACAATGAGCAGTTCTTC. This chain uses TRBV5-1 with TRBJ2-1, with D perhaps matching TRBD2 (5 bases). Germline values: CDR1 SGHRS, CDR2 YFSETQ. CDR3 size: 14 residues. Trimming stripped 8 bases from V and 4 bases from J, with 16 bases between. Based on the CDR3 plus reference TRBV5-1 and TRBJ2-1, the full variable domain is KAGVTQTPRYLIKTRGQQVTLSCSPISGHRSVSWYQQTPGQGLQFLFEYFSETQRNKGNFPGRFSGRQFSNSRSEMNVSTLELGDSALYLCASSFEGVYNEQFFGPGTRLTVL.

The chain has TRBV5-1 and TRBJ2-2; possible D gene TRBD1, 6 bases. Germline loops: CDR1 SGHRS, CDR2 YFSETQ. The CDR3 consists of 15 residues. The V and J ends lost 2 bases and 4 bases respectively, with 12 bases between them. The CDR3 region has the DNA TGCGCCAGCAGCTTTGGCAGGGGCCTCACCGGGGAGCTGTTTTTT. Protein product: CASSFGRGLTGELFF.